These 20 T cell receptor beta chains were all obtained from the same sample, sequenced in a study of cytomegalovirus exposure and HLA in healthy donors. PCR primers comprised 60 Vbeta and 13 Jbeta primers. The repertoire was sequenced with immunoSEQ multiplex PCR; TCRdb's copy has only in-frame clones and lacks some. This sample yields some 150,000 clones, of which about 10% are seen a single time; roughly 7.2% belongs to the top ten. The sequencing input was PBMCs. These receptors all come from a woman in her thirties or forties in good health and CMV-seropositive.

V and J are TRBV6-6 and TRBJ1-1; possible D gene TRBD1, 5 bases. Looked up from germline, CDR1 is MNHNY and CDR2 is SVGAGI (reference sequence). Trimming took 2 bases from V and 2 from J, leaving 12 bases between them. The CDR3 sequence is 15 residues long. The CDR3 nucleotides read TGTGCCAGCAGTTACCCGTGGGGGGGAAACACTGAAGCTTTCTTT. Residues: CASSYPWGGNTEAFF.

With respect to this clone: Other DNA sequences within the sample encode an identical CDR3. The chain joins TRBV20-1 to TRBJ2-3, with 8 nucleotides matching TRBD2. With 5 bases clipped from V and 7 bases from J, the junction kept 2 bases outside the gene matches. The CDR3 spans 11 residues. Germline lookup yields CDR1 DFQATT and CDR2 SNEGSKA (reference sequence). CDR3 bases: TGCAGTGCTCAGCGGGAGTATACGCAGTATTTT. Amino acids: CSAQREYTQYF.

The chain recombines TRBV10-3 with TRBJ1-2; no reliable D call. CDR3 size: 14 residues. Germline V CDR1 and CDR2: ENHRY, SYGVKD. Trimming left V 2 bases short and J 4 bases short, with 11 bases between. CDR3 loop: CAISEAPESYGYTF. DNA for the CDR3: TGTGCCATCAGTGAGGCGCCGGAGAGCTATGGCTACACCTTC.

In its sample, this clone was seen a few times. The chain links TRBV7-2 to TRBJ2-1; 11 bases fit TRBD2. This CDR3 spans 17 amino acids. The V gene end was trimmed by 5 bases and the J gene end by 12 bases; junction bases not matched to a gene: 18. From germline, CDR1 is SGHTA and CDR2 FQGNSA. CDR3 DNA: TGTGCCAGCAGCCCCCTAGTAGCGGGGGGGCACTTGGATGGGCAGTTCTTC. It is translated as CASSPLVAGGHLDGQFF.

Only a few counts were recorded for this clone. The DNA for the CDR3 is TGTGCCAGCTCACTCGACCTAGGCGGGGAAAACATTCAGTACTTC. Encoded protein: CASSLDLGGENIQYF. The chain carries TRBV18 and TRBJ2-4; D is perhaps TRBD2 (6 bases). V was clipped by 4 bases and J by 5 bases, with 15 bases between them. Germline CDR1 reads KGHSH; CDR2 reads LQKENI. There are 15 residues in the CDR3.

The sample holds a few counts of this clone. This rearrangement joins TRBV5-4 to TRBJ1-1, with 7 nucleotides matching TRBD1. The germline V gene encodes CDR1 SGHNT and CDR2 YYREEE (reference sequence). The CDR3 extends over 15 amino acids. Unmatched junction bases numbered 6, after V lost 0 bases and J lost 4 bases. DNA for the CDR3: TGTGCCAGCAGCTTGGGCGGGACAGCGGGCACTGAAGCTTTCTTT. It translates to CASSLGGTAGTEAFF.

This clone was observed a few times. The chain joins TRBV27 to TRBJ1-1; 7 bases map to TRBD1. This CDR3 is built from 14 residues. Per the germline V gene, CDR1 is MNHEY and CDR2 is SMNVEV (reference sequence). J gave up 4 bases and V 6 bases, and 8 bases lay outside the gene matches. CDR3 amino acids: CASRPAGTATEAFF. For the CDR3, the DNA is TGTGCCAGCAGGCCGGCCGGGACAGCCACTGAAGCTTTCTTT.

The rearrangement uses TRBV7-2 and TRBJ1-1, with no clear D. Between the trimmed V and J ends, which lost 1 base and 0 bases, there was a span of 15 bases. There are 17 residues in the CDR3. Germline-derived CDR1 and CDR2 are SGHTA and FQGNSA. The CDR3 bases are TGTGCCAGCAGCTTAGAAGGCGGGCAACTCATGAACACTGAAGCTTTCTTT. Protein: CASSLEGGQLMNTEAFF.

J is TRBJ2-2 and V is TRBV5-1; D remains ambiguous. The CDR3 runs to 14 residues. Per the germline V gene, CDR1 is SGHRS and CDR2 is YFSETQ. Trimming pared 3 bases from V and 3 bases from J, leaving 9 bases between. CDR3 loop: CASSSDSYTGELFF. Here the CDR3 DNA reads TGCGCCAGCAGCTCCGACTCTTACACCGGGGAGCTGTTTTTT.

This clone was counted only a few times. This sequence joins TRBV6-5 and TRBJ2-2; D may be TRBD1 (5 bases). This CDR3 is built from 15 residues. Germline CDR1 reads MNHEY; CDR2 reads SVGAGI. Trimming left V 0 bases short and J 0 bases short, with 5 bases between. CDR3 region: CASSYSGANTGELFF. In DNA, the CDR3 is TGTGCCAGCAGTTACTCAGGGGCGAACACCGGGGAGCTGTTTTTT.

This clone has more than one count but fewer than ten. This chain links TRBV18 with TRBJ2-5; D is uncertain. CDR1 is KGHSH and CDR2 is LQKENI in the germline V gene. The CDR3 consists of 15 residues. V shed 3 bases and J shed 1 base, with 12 bases lying between them. The CDR3, as DNA: TGTGCCAGCTCACCGCCAACTCGCCCCCAAGAGACCCAGTACTTC. It codes for CASSPPTRPQETQYF.

This clone has more than one count but fewer than ten. J is TRBJ1-3 and V is TRBV5-4; D remains ambiguous. The V gene's germline CDR1 is SGHNT and CDR2 YYREEE (reference sequence). V was pared by 4 bases and J by 0 bases, with 8 bases between. This CDR3 has 14 residues. The CDR3 loop is CASSNPGSGNTIYF. CDR3 nucleotide sequence: TGTGCCAGCAGCAACCCGGGCTCTGGAAACACCATATATTTT.

The CDR3 DNA is TGCGCCAGCAGCCTCGGACAGACCACAGATACGCAGTATTTT. This gives the protein CASSLGQTTDTQYF. J is TRBJ2-3 and V is TRBV5-1; possible D gene TRBD1, 6 bases. The CDR3 has 14 residues. V lost 4 bases, J lost 2 bases, and 11 bases lay in between. Germline CDR1 reads SGHRS; CDR2 reads YFSETQ.

The chain has TRBV6-1 and TRBJ2-5, with 8 bases aligning to TRBD2. This CDR3 comprises 14 residues. Germline values: CDR1 MNHNS, CDR2 SASEGT. V lost 3 bases and J lost 5; bases outside the gene matches: 5. CDR3 region: CASSDGLARETQYF. In DNA, the CDR3 is TGTGCCAGCAGTGACGGACTAGCAAGGGAGACCCAGTACTTC.

This clone was detected only a few times. The chain combines TRBV2 with TRBJ2-1; maybe TRBD1 (7 bases). Germline V CDR1 and CDR2: SNHLY, FYNNEI. The CDR3 sequence is 13 residues long. Trimming took off 7 bases at V and 7 bases at J, with 14 bases between the two ends. The CDR3 loop reads CASNRRGLNEQFF. The CDR3 DNA follows: TGTGCCAGCAATAGGAGGGGGCTGAATGAGCAGTTCTTC.

This sequence joins TRBV7-6 and TRBJ2-7, with TRBD2 identical over 7 bases. The length of the CDR3 is 14 residues. CDR1 is SGHVS, CDR2 FNYEAQ, per germline. V lost 2 bases and J lost 2; bases outside the gene matches: 3. CDR3 residues: CASSLFGGTYEQYF. CDR3 nucleotides: TGTGCCAGCAGCTTATTCGGGGGGACCTACGAGCAGTACTTC.

This clone was seen only a few times. The chain combines TRBV2 with TRBJ1-5, with 7 bases identical to TRBD1. The CDR3 is made up of 14 amino acids. Germline lookup yields CDR1 SNHLY and CDR2 FYNNEI. The V segment lost 4 bases and the J segment 5 bases; nucleotides outside the gene matches: 5. CDR3 nucleotides: TGTGCCAGCAGTGGTTACAGGGGATATCAGCCCCAGCATTTT. Amino acids: CASSGYRGYQPQHF.

This clone has only a few counts. This chain links TRBV7-2 with TRBJ2-5; TRBD2 is a possible D gene (5 bases). Trimming took off 3 bases at V and 4 bases at J, with 6 bases between the two ends. The V gene's germline CDR1 is SGHTA and CDR2 FQGNSA. The CDR3 is 12 amino acids. CDR3 residues: CASSFEGETQYF. The CDR3 DNA sequence: TGTGCCAGCAGCTTTGAGGGAGAGACCCAGTACTTC.

Comment on this clone: Other DNA sequences in the same sample also yield this CDR3. The chain joins TRBV5-1 to TRBJ2-7, with a tentative D call TRBD1 (5 bases). From germline, CDR1 is SGHRS and CDR2 YFSETQ. The CDR3 spans 13 residues. Between the trimmed V and J ends, which lost 0 bases and 5 bases, there was a span of 9 bases. CDR3 sequence reads: CASSLAGLNEQYF. The CDR3, as DNA: TGCGCCAGCAGCTTGGCAGGGCTCAACGAGCAGTACTTC.

This chain links TRBV14 with TRBJ2-3; D ambiguous. V was trimmed by 0 bases and J by 4 bases, leaving 5 bases between them. This CDR3 has 13 amino acids. Germline CDR1 and CDR2: SGHDN and FVKESK. The CDR3: CASSQDPADTQYF. In DNA form, the CDR3 reads TGTGCCAGCAGCCAAGATCCAGCAGATACGCAGTATTTT.